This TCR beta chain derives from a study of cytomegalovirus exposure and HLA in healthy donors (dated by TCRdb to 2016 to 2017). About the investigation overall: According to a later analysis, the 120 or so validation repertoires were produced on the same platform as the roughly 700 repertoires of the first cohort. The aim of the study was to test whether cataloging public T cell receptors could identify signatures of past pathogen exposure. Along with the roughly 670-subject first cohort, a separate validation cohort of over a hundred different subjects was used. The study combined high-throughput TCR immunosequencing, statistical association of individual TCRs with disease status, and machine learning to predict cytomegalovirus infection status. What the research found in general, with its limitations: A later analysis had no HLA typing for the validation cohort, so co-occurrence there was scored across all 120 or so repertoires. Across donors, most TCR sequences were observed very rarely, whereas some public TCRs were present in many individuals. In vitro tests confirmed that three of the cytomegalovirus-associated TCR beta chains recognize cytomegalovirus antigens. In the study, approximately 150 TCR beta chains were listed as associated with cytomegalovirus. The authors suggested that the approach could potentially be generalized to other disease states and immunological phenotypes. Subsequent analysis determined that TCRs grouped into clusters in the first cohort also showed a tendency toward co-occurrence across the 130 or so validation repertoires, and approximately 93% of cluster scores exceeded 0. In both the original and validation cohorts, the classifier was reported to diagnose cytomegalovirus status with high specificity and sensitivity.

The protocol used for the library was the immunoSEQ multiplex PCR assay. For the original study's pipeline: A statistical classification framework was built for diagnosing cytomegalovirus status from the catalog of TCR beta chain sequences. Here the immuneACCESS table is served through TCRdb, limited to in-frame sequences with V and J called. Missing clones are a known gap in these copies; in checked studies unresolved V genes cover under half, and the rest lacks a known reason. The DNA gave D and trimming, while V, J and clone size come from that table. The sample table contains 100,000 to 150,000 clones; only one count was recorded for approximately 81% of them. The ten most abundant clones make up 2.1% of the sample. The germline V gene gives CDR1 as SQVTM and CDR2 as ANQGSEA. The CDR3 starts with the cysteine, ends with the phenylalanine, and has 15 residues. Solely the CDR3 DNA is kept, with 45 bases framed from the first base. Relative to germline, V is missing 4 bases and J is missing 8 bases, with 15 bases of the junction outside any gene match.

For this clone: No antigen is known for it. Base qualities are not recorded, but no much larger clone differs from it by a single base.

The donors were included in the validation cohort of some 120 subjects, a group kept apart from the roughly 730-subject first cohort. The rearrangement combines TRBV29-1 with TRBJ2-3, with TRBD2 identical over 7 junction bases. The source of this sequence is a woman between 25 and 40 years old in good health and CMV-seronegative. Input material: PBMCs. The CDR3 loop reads CSVGTGTTLSSTQYF. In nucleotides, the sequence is TGCAGCGTTGGGACCGGGACTACCCTTAGTAGTACGCAGTATTTT.